This T cell receptor beta chain stems from a study of spatial heterogeneity in lung cancer. Study context: A consistent excess of beta-chain over alpha-chain sequences was detected.

This clonotype was recorded many times. The CDR3 sequence is 14 residues long. Per germline, CDR1 LGHNA and CDR2 YSLEER. V was clipped by 4 bases and J by 7 bases; unmatched bases: 10. Documented time point: sample taken at primary tumor resection. Whole RNA, which was extracted from tumor, nontumor lung tissue or frozen PBMC, was sequenced without any cell sorting. Using its own MiXCR run on the 5' RACE reads, TCRdb lists one record per CDR3 protein. The sample consists of 20,000 to 25,000 distinct CDR3 sequences, about 4.7% of them appearing once. This rearrangement joins TRBV4-3 to TRBJ2-7; 7 bases fit TRBD1. The sequences come from PBMCs, collected at surgery. The TCR was taken from a male donor with early-stage non-small cell lung cancer. CDR3 loop: CASSRGGPDMEQYF. The DNA of the CDR3 is TGCGCCAGCAGCCGAGGGGGCCCCGATATGGAGCAGTACTTC.